This is a list of T cell receptor beta chains from one sample in a study of human T cells and chemical hapten exposure. One entry per CDR3 protein results from TCRdb running MiXCR on the RACE reads. The data hold 35,000 to 50,000 distinct CDR3 sequences, with more than 9% observed a single time. The starting material was whole blood, obtained in connection with sensitization to the hapten diphenylcyclopropenone (DPC). These receptors all stem from a man aged 25 to 40 with alopecia areata. Some clones in this sample may be carry-over from other donors' samples. CDR3s include the opening cysteine and the closing phenylalanine or tryptophan. A D gene is named only where the DNA matches it firmly. Clone sizes are given selectively: once, few, many, or a class where the clone is expanded.

>NA|TRBJ1-2|many|TRBV6-5
CASSYSSSLYVEGYTF
TGTGCCAGCAGTTACTCGTCCAGCCTCTATGTGGAAGGCTACACCTTC
>NA|TRBJ1-5|many|TRBV6-1
CASSISGGGNQPQHF
TGTGCCAGCAGTATCTCGGGGGGGGGCAATCAGCCCCAGCATTTT
>NA|TRBJ2-3|few|TRBV9
CASSPPPRAGTDTQYF
TGTGCCAGCAGCCCTCCACCGAGGGCCGGCACAGATACGCAGTATTTT
>NA|TRBJ2-3|few|TRBV4-1
CASSHEGGTDTQYF
TGCGCCAGCAGCCATGAAGGGGGCACAGATACGCAGTATTTT
>TRBD2|TRBJ2-1|few|TRBV20-1
CSARELAGVHEQFF
TGCAGTGCTAGAGAGCTAGCGGGAGTTCATGAGCAGTTCTTC
>TRBD2|TRBJ2-3|few|TRBV12-3/TRBV12-4
CASSFGTNTDTQYF
TGTGCCAGCAGTTTCGGGACTAACACAGATACGCAGTATTTT
>NA|TRBJ1-6|few|TRBV6-2/TRBV6-3
CASKVAASNNSPLHF
TGTGCCAGCAAGGTAGCGGCATCCAATAATTCACCCCTCCACTTT
>NA|TRBJ2-3|many|TRBV14
CASSQDLRDTQYF
TGTGCCAGCAGCCAAGATCTGCGAGATACGCAGTATTTT
>TRBD2|TRBJ2-3|many|TRBV12-3/TRBV12-4
CASSLSGGRADTQYF
TGTGCCAGCAGTTTATCGGGAGGCCGGGCAGATACGCAGTATTTT
>TRBD1|TRBJ2-7|many|TRBV5-1
CASSSGGQSYEQYF
TGCGCCAGCAGCTCAGGGGGACAGTCCTACGAGCAGTACTTC
>NA|TRBJ1-2|many|TRBV18
CASSPGQAQYGYTF
TGTGCCAGCTCACCGGGGCAGGCACAATATGGCTACACCTTC
>NA|TRBJ2-2|many|TRBV7-7
CASSSLGTGELFF
TGTGCCAGCAGCTCTCTCGGCACCGGGGAGCTGTTTTTT
>NA|TRBJ1-2|many|TRBV5-1
CASSSGTLFRDGYTF
TGCGCCAGCAGCTCGGGAACTCTCTTTCGCGATGGCTACACCTTC
>NA|TRBJ2-5|many|TRBV12-3/TRBV12-4
CASSLRAIGGQETQYF
TGTGCCAGCAGTTTACGGGCCATAGGTGGGCAAGAGACCCAGTACTTC
>NA|TRBJ2-1|NA|TRBV11-3
CASSLMEGVGNEQFF
TGTGCCAGCAGCTTAATGGAGGGAGTGGGGAATGAGCAGTTCTTC
>NA|TRBJ2-5|few|TRBV7-8
CASSTATRPLVETQYF
TGTGCCAGCAGCACAGCTACCCGGCCGCTTGTGGAGACCCAGTACTTC
>NA|TRBJ1-1|NA|TRBV29-1
CSVEGRVDTEAFF
TGCAGCGTTGAAGGCAGGGTGGACACTGAAGCTTTCTTT
>NA|TRBJ2-1|NA|TRBV7-7
CASSLSGGNEQFF
TGTGCTAGCAGCTTATCTGGGGGTAATGAGCAGTTCTTC
>TRBD2|TRBJ2-1|once|TRBV9
CASSAQSSGTKQFF
TGTGCCAGCAGCGCCCAGAGCTCCGGGACTAAGCAGTTCTTC
>TRBD1|TRBJ1-5|NA|TRBV19
CASSTTGVAQPQHF
TGTGCCAGTAGTACAACAGGGGTGGCTCAGCCCCAGCATTTT
>TRBD1|TRBJ2-1|few|TRBV6-6
CASSYSGQGERNEQFF
TGTGCCAGCAGTTACTCCGGACAGGGCGAGAGGAATGAGCAGTTCTTC
>NA|TRBJ2-3|many|TRBV7-2
CASSHRTARTTDTQYF
TGTGCCAGCAGCCATCGGACTGCCCGCACCACAGATACGCAGTATTTT
>NA|TRBJ1-3|many|TRBV6-6
CASSYKQGNTIYF
TGTGCCAGCAGTTACAAACAGGGAAACACCATATATTTT
>TRBD1|TRBJ2-1|many|TRBV6-2/TRBV6-3
CASRKTGDYNEQFF
TGTGCCAGCAGAAAGACAGGGGACTACAATGAGCAGTTCTTC
>TRBD2|TRBJ2-3|many|TRBV7-6
CASSLRSPSLAGGSDTQYF
TGTGCCAGCAGCTTAAGATCGCCCTCGCTAGCGGGAGGCTCAGATACGCAGTATTTT
>NA|TRBJ1-2|many|TRBV20-1
CSASPEGYTF
TGCAGTGCTAGTCCGGAAGGCTACACCTTC
>TRBD1|TRBJ2-3|many|TRBV6-2/TRBV6-3
CASSSWTGGKDTQYF
TGTGCCAGCAGTTCCTGGACAGGGGGCAAGGATACGCAGTATTTT
>TRBD2|TRBJ2-7|NA|TRBV7-8
CASSLAWTSSEQYF
TGTGCCAGCAGCTTAGCTTGGACTAGCTCCGAGCAGTACTTC
>NA|TRBJ2-3|NA|TRBV28
CASSLDLSTSTDTQYF
TGTGCCAGCAGTTTAGACCTATCTACTAGCACAGATACGCAGTATTTT
>NA|TRBJ2-1|NA|TRBV6-4
CASSDSPGEWGEQFF
TGTGCCAGCAGTGACTCTCCCGGAGAGTGGGGTGAGCAGTTCTTC
>NA|TRBJ1-1|NA|TRBV28
CASSFDSGTEAFF
TGTGCCAGCAGTTTTGACAGCGGAACTGAAGCTTTCTTT
>NA|TRBJ1-5|many|TRBV29-1
CSVQLGAGRGQPQHF
TGCAGCGTTCAGCTCGGGGCAGGGCGAGGGCAGCCCCAGCATTTT
>NA|TRBJ2-1|NA|TRBV9
CASSVDPPGGIDNEQFF
TGTGCCAGCAGCGTAGACCCCCCTGGGGGGATAGACAATGAGCAGTTCTTC
>TRBD2|TRBJ2-3|NA|TRBV12-3/TRBV12-4
CASRAPGGLAGSTDTQYF
TGTGCCAGCAGAGCCCCAGGGGGACTAGCGGGAAGCACAGATACGCAGTATTTT
>NA|TRBJ2-1|medium-sized|TRBV6-6
CASSRPYNEQFF
TGTGCCAGCAGCCGCCCCTACAATGAGCAGTTCTTC
>TRBD1|TRBJ2-1|few|TRBV6-6
CASSYSGQGVNEQFF
TGTGCCAGCAGTTACTCGGGGCAGGGGGTTAATGAGCAGTTCTTC
>NA|TRBJ2-3|NA|TRBV5-1
CASSLESRSTDTQYF
TGCGCCAGCAGCTTGGAGTCACGCTCCACAGATACGCAGTATTTT
>NA|TRBJ2-3|few|TRBV7-2
CASSIGGLGTQYF
TGTGCCAGCAGCATTGGGGGCCTTGGTACGCAGTATTTT
>NA|TRBJ2-1|many|TRBV11-2
CASSLDHQGRNEQFF
TGTGCCAGCAGCTTAGATCACCAGGGGCGGAATGAGCAGTTCTTC
>NA|TRBJ2-6|NA|TRBV15
CATSRDLGGGRPGANVLTF
TGTGCCACCAGCAGAGATCTGGGAGGGGGTAGGCCTGGGGCCAACGTCCTGACTTTC
>TRBD2|TRBJ2-3|many|TRBV10-2
CASLLLAGSTDTQYF
TGCGCCAGTCTCTTGCTAGCGGGTAGCACAGATACGCAGTATTTT
>TRBD2|TRBJ2-3|few|TRBV6-2/TRBV6-3
CASSYTLAGVPDTQYF
TGTGCCAGCAGTTACACACTAGCGGGAGTGCCAGATACGCAGTATTTT
>TRBD2|TRBJ2-7|few|TRBV20-1
CSAEGRGSYEQYF
TGCAGTGCGGAGGGGAGGGGATCCTACGAGCAGTACTTC
>NA|TRBJ1-2|NA|TRBV9
CASSVGGADYGYTF
TGTGCCAGCAGCGTAGGAGGTGCGGACTATGGCTACACCTTC
>NA|TRBJ2-3|NA|TRBV5-1
CASSLASVDTQYF
TGCGCCAGCAGCTTGGCTTCTGTAGATACGCAGTATTTT
>TRBD2|TRBJ2-1|many|TRBV20-1
CSASRTSGYNEQFF
TGCAGTGCTAGTCGCACTAGCGGCTACAATGAGCAGTTCTTC